Listed below are T cell receptor beta chains from one sample, sequenced in a study of T cell repertoires in cytomegalovirus infection. TCRdb used MiXCR to reprocess the reads, holding one entry per CDR3 protein. The sample holds roughly 200,000 distinct CDR3 sequences, 35% to 40% seen once. Their target antigens are unknown. The source was CD8+ T cells from cultured PBMCs, collected from culture after CMV antigen stimulation. The source of these receptors is a human donor in good health (CMV status not recorded). Some clones in this sample may be carry-over from other donors' samples. Each CDR3 is given with its conserved first and last residue. A D gene is named only where the DNA matches it firmly. The size of a clone is reported for some rows only, either as once, few or many, or as a class for expanded clones.

>TRBJ2-1|-|TRBV7-6|TRBD1
TGTGCCAGCAGCTCGACAGGGTTTCGGTACAATGAGCAGTTCTTC
CASSSTGFRYNEQFF
>TRBJ1-5|-|TRBV2|TRBD1
TGTGCCAGCAGTGAGGGGGACAGGGGCGGAGAGCCCCAGCATTTT
CASSEGDRGGEPQHF
>TRBJ2-4|few|TRBV5-6|-
TGTGCCAGCAGCTTCTTATTACGTTGGGCGACCCAAGCCAAAAACATTCAGTACTTC
CASSFLLRWATQAKNIQYF
>TRBJ2-1|few|TRBV5-4|TRBD2
TGTGCCAGCAGCTTGAAGCGGGAGGTTTCCTACAATGAGCAGTTCTTC
CASSLKREVSYNEQFF
>TRBJ1-6|-|TRBV2|-
TGTGCCAGCAGTGATTCACCCCTCCACTTT
CASSDSPLHF
>TRBJ2-1|few|TRBV7-3|TRBD2
TGTGCCAGCAGCATTACTAGCGGCCCCCCGGTTGAGCAGTTCTTC
CASSITSGPPVEQFF
>TRBJ2-1|few|TRBV7-3|TRBD2
TGTGCCAGCAGCAATAGCGGGGGGGCCAACAATGAGCAGTTCTTC
CASSNSGGANNEQFF
>TRBJ2-2|once|TRBV7-3|TRBD2
TGTGCAAGCAGCGCCGGACTAGCGGGCTGTTCAGGGGAGCTGTTTTTT
CASSAGLAGCSGELFF
>TRBJ1-4|few|TRBV27|TRBD1
TGTGCCAGCAGTCCCGACAGGGGCAGGGAAAAACTGTTTTTT
CASSPDRGREKLFF
>TRBJ2-3|-|TRBV7-2|-
TGTGCCAGCAGCTCCGAGCTACGTGGGGTTTCGGCAGATACGCAGTATTTT
CASSSELRGVSADTQYF
>TRBJ1-1|-|TRBV19|TRBD1
TGTGCCAGTAGTAGCCCCGGGACAGGGGTCACTGAAGCTTTCTTT
CASSSPGTGVTEAFF
>TRBJ1-5|-|TRBV19|-
TGTGCCAGCCAAGTGGGGGCCCGGAATCAGCCCCAGCATTTT
CASQVGARNQPQHF
>TRBJ2-1|few|TRBV7-3|-
TGTGCCAGCAGCTTAAATTCGGCGGATGAGCAGTTCTTC
CASSLNSADEQFF
>TRBJ2-1|few|TRBV10-3|TRBD2
TGTGCCATCAGTGACCTCACCTCCGGGACTAGCGGGAAGGATGAGCAGTTCTTC
CAISDLTSGTSGKDEQFF
>TRBJ2-4|-|TRBV12-3/TRBV12-4|TRBD2
TGTGCCAGCAGCCTCGAGGCCCTACGAGCGGGAGTGGGACTAGCCAAAAACATTCAGTACTTC
CASSLEALRAGVGLAKNIQYF
>TRBJ2-6|-|TRBV27|-
TGTGCCAGCAGTGCGCCCGGGGGTGGCGGGGCCAACGTCCTGACTTTC
CASSAPGGGGANVLTF
>TRBJ2-3|-|TRBV5-1|-
TGCGCCAGCAGCTTGAGATATAGAACGGCAGATACGCAGTATTTT
CASSLRYRTADTQYF
>TRBJ2-3|-|TRBV7-8|TRBD2
TGTGCCAGCAGCTATATCACTAGCGCTAGCACAGATACGCAGTATTTT
CASSYITSASTDTQYF
>TRBJ1-2|few|TRBV7-8|TRBD1
TGTGCCAGCAGCTTAGTCCCGAGACAGGGGGCGCCGGGCTATGGCTACACCTTC
CASSLVPRQGAPGYGYTF
>TRBJ1-3|-|TRBV12-3/TRBV12-4|-
TGTGCCAGCACCCGAACCAACTCTGGAAACACCATATATTTT
CASTRTNSGNTIYF
>TRBJ2-2|-|TRBV20-1|TRBD2
TGCAGTGCCCAGTATGAGCTAGCGGGAGTAAACCCCGGGGAGCTGTTTTTT
CSAQYELAGVNPGELFF
>TRBJ1-5|-|TRBV5-6|-
TGTGCCAGCAGCTTCGGGCCCGATGATTCCCATCAGCCCCAGCATTTT
CASSFGPDDSHQPQHF
>TRBJ2-1|many|TRBV7-2|TRBD2
TGTGCCAGCAGCTTAAATGGCCCAGCGGGGCACAATGAGCAGTTCTTC
CASSLNGPAGHNEQFF
>TRBJ2-1|few|TRBV24-1|-
TGTGCCACCAGTCCCCGGGGACCAGATTACAATGAGCAGTTCTTC
CATSPRGPDYNEQFF
>TRBJ2-5|few|TRBV7-9|-
TGTGCCAGCAGCTTAGCGGGAGTAGAGACCCAGTACTTC
CASSLAGVETQYF
>TRBJ2-3|few|TRBV7-8|TRBD2
TGTGCCAGCAGCTTAGTTTTAGCGGGAGTTCCAGATACGCAGTATTTT
CASSLVLAGVPDTQYF
>TRBJ2-5|few|TRBV7-9|-
TGTGCCAGCAGCAGAACGGGGGTCCAAGAGACCCAGTACTTC
CASSRTGVQETQYF
>TRBJ2-1|-|TRBV7-3|TRBD2
TGTGCCAGCAGCTTAGAACGGCGGGAGGCCGGGGCGAGCTCCTACAATGAGCAGTTCTTC
CASSLERREAGASSYNEQFF
>TRBJ1-6|few|TRBV27|TRBD1
TGTGCCAGCAGTTTAGAGGGACAGCTGCAATCACCCCTCCACTTT
CASSLEGQLQSPLHF
>TRBJ1-2|few|TRBV6-1|-
TGTGCCAGCAGGGACGGTTATGGCTACACCTTC
CASRDGYGYTF
>TRBJ2-2|few|TRBV20-1|TRBD2
TGCAGTGCTAGAGATAATAGCGGGAGGGCCGGGGAGCTGTTTTTT
CSARDNSGRAGELFF
>TRBJ2-5|few|TRBV29-1|TRBD2
TGCAGCGTTGAACTCCTAGCGGGAGGGTTGGGAGAGACCCAGTACTTC
CSVELLAGGLGETQYF
>TRBJ1-2|-|TRBV6-6|-
TGTGCCAGCAGACGGACCCAAGGGCTGGGTTACTATGGCTACACCTTC
CASRRTQGLGYYGYTF
>TRBJ2-1|few|TRBV7-9|-
TGTGCCAGCAGCCCACAGGGAAAGTTTAGCGATGAGCAGTTCTTC
CASSPQGKFSDEQFF
>TRBJ1-3|-|TRBV7-9|-
TGTGCCAGCAGCTTAGGTGGCAGCGGATTCTCTGGAAACACCATATATTTT
CASSLGGSGFSGNTIYF
>TRBJ2-7|-|TRBV20-1|TRBD1
TGCAGTGCTAGGGACAGGGGTGACTACGAGCAGTACTTC
CSARDRGDYEQYF
>TRBJ2-3|few|TRBV9|-
TGTGCCAGCAGCGGGGGGCTTCCCACAGATACGCAGTATTTT
CASSGGLPTDTQYF
>TRBJ2-3|-|TRBV19|TRBD2
TGTGCCAGTAGTAGATCTGGACTAGCTGGGCTCAGGGATACGCAGTATTTT
CASSRSGLAGLRDTQYF
>TRBJ2-1|-|TRBV20-1|TRBD2
TGCAGTGCTCGGAGACTAGCCGGCTCCTACAATGAGCAGTTCTTC
CSARRLAGSYNEQFF
>TRBJ2-7|many|TRBV5-5|TRBD2
TGTGCCAGCAGCTCCTCTAGCGGGCATTCCTACGAGCAGTACTTC
CASSSSSGHSYEQYF
>TRBJ2-1|-|TRBV28|-
TGTGCCAGCAGTTTATCCGATTACACCTACAATGAGCAGTTCTTC
CASSLSDYTYNEQFF
>TRBJ1-5|few|TRBV19|-
TGTGCCAGTAGTTTGATAGGCTATAGCAATCAGCCCCAGCATTTT
CASSLIGYSNQPQHF
>TRBJ2-1|-|TRBV15|TRBD2
TGTGCCACCAGCAGAGAAACCCCACTAGCGGGATACTACAATGAGCAGTTCTTC
CATSRETPLAGYYNEQFF
>TRBJ2-1|-|TRBV5-6|-
TGTGCCAGCAGCTTGGCTCCCACAAATGAGCAGTTCTTC
CASSLAPTNEQFF
>TRBJ2-5|-|TRBV7-9|-
TGTGCCAGCAGCTCCAGTGGGGTCCAAGAGACCCAGTACTTC
CASSSSGVQETQYF
>TRBJ2-3|-|TRBV6-6|TRBD2
TGTGCCAGCAGGATGACTAGCGGGATAGCAGATACGCAGTATTTT
CASRMTSGIADTQYF
>TRBJ1-3|-|TRBV18|-
TGTGCCAGCTCACCAGAGATTTCGGCTGGAAACACCATATATTTT
CASSPEISAGNTIYF
>TRBJ1-6|-|TRBV6-4|-
TGTGCCAGCAGGGAAGGACCGAGCCGCAATTCACCCCTCCACTTT
CASREGPSRNSPLHF
>TRBJ2-1|-|TRBV7-2|-
TGTGCCAGCAGCCCCCGGAGAAAGCAGTTCTTC
CASSPRRKQFF
>TRBJ2-5|-|TRBV7-9|TRBD2
TGTGCCAGCAGCTCCCGGACTAGCGGGAGGTCAAGCCAAGAGACCCAGTACTTC
CASSSRTSGRSSQETQYF
>TRBJ2-2|-|TRBV24-1|-
TGTGCCACCAGTGCATACACCGGGGAGCTGTTTTTT
CATSAYTGELFF
>TRBJ2-1|-|TRBV24-1|TRBD1
TGTGCCACCAGTGACCGGGACAGGGGGCCGTATGAGCAGTTCTTC
CATSDRDRGPYEQFF
>TRBJ2-7|few|TRBV9|TRBD1
TGTGCCAGCAGCGTCGGGACAGGGGCCTACGAGCAGTACTTC
CASSVGTGAYEQYF
>TRBJ1-2|once|TRBV6-1|-
TGTGCCACCCCGGACAGAACTAACTATGGCTACACCTTC
CATPDRTNYGYTF
>TRBJ2-2|few|TRBV29-1|-
TGCAGCGTTGCGGGACTCCGGGCCGGGGAGCTGTTTTTT
CSVAGLRAGELFF